This T cell receptor (beta chain) was captured by sequencing in a study of cytomegalovirus exposure and HLA in healthy donors. Across the whole study: From donors who were HLA-typed, an early data release held 70 million to 90 million unique TCRs. Study-level results: Among the most significant clusters, several appeared linked to common viral pathogens in a later analysis. An observed cluster of highly shared sequence variants was recorded as a likely sequencing artifact. Several V segments, TRBV6-2 and TRBV6-3 among them, could not be told apart and were dropped.

The PCR was carried out with 60 Vbeta primers and 13 Jbeta primers. Clones were sequenced by immunoSEQ multiplex PCR, and TCRdb holds only the in-frame ones, with some missing. The sample yields under 300,000 clones, 70% to 90% seen once. CDR3 length equals 11 residues. V was shortened by 7 bases and J by 1 base, with 6 bases between the two germline ends. Germline V gene lookup returns CDR1 SQVTM and CDR2 ANQGSEA. This clone turned up a few times. Its antigen is not identified. The sequence came from a woman aged 55-70 years in good health and CMV-seropositive. The specimen sequenced was PBMCs. V and J are TRBV29-1 and TRBJ2-3; no clear D gene. CDR3: CSAQGTDTQYF. CDR3 coding DNA: TGCAGCGCCCAGGGCACAGATACGCAGTATTTT.